This T cell receptor beta chain originates from a study of beta chain features in type 1 diabetes. General study results and limits: Type 1 diabetes patients had VDJ junctions that carried fewer insertions and more deletions. Equally in patients and controls, shorter templates might have been favored by PCR.

Sequenced material consisted of expressed TCRB transcripts (all of the isolated RNA was reverse transcribed). TCRdb's table, derived via immunoSEQ multiplex PCR, lists solely in-frame clones and lacks some. The table lists hundreds of thousands of clones, 6.5% to 10% of them singletons. Stem cell-like memory, regulatory, central memory and naive CD4+ cells were sorted via CD45RO/CCR7/CD25/CD127/CD95/CD27. This clone was seen a handful of times. The antigen remains unidentified. Unmatched junction bases numbered 7, after V lost 0 bases and J lost 5 bases. The CDR3 runs to 16 residues. CDR1 and CDR2 from the germline V gene are SGHDN and FVKESK.

The sequenced sample consisted of central memory CD4+ T cells from blood. This receptor was taken from a woman aged 18-29 years in good health. The V and J genes are TRBV14 and TRBJ1-1, with TRBD1 matching 9 bases. For the CDR3, the DNA is TGTGCCAGCAGCCAAGATATGGGGACAGGGTTGACTGAAGCTTTCTTT. Protein sequence: CASSQDMGTGLTEAFF.